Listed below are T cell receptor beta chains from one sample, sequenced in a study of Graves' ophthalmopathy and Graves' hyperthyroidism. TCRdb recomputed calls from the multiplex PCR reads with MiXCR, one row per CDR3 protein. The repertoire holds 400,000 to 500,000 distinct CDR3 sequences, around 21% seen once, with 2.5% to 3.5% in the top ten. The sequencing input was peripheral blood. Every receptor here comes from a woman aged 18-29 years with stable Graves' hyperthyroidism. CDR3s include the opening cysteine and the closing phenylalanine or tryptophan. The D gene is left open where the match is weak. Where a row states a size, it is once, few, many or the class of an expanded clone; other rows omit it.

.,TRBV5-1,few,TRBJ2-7,CASSQGQDSYEQYF,TGCGCCAGCAGCCAGGGGCAGGATTCCTACGAGCAGTACTTC
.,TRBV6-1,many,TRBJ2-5,CASTLWGPMQETQYF,TGTGCCAGCACTCTGTGGGGACCGATGCAAGAGACCCAGTACTTC
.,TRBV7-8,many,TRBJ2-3,CASSSKGDTQYF,TGTGCCAGCAGCAGCAAGGGGGATACGCAGTATTTT
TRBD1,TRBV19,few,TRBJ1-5,CASSTDRGRSNQPQHF,TGTGCCAGTAGTACGGACAGGGGGCGATCCAATCAGCCCCAGCATTTT
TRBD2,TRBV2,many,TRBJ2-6,CAGAGLVTSGANVLTF,TGTGCCGGTGCGGGACTAGTGACATCTGGGGCCAACGTCCTGACTTTC
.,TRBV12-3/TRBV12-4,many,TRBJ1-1,CASSLVGLDTEAFF,TGTGCCAGCAGTTTGGTAGGGCTCGACACTGAAGCTTTCTTT
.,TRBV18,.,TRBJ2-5,CASSPPFLARETQYF,TGTGCCAGCTCACCACCGTTCCTAGCTAGAGAGACCCAGTACTTC
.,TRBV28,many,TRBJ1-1,CASSLGGAVPRNTEAFF,TGTGCCAGCAGTTTAGGAGGGGCTGTTCCACGGAACACTGAAGCTTTCTTT
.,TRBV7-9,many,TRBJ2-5,CASSLPPSGLETQYF,TGTGCCAGCAGCTTACCCCCCTCCGGGTTGGAGACCCAGTACTTC
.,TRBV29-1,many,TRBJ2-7,CSVIHGGGEQYF,TGCAGCGTGATACATGGTGGTGGCGAGCAGTACTTC
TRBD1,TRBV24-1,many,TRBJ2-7,CATSDGGTGYEQYF,TGTGCCACCAGTGATGGTGGGACAGGCTACGAGCAGTACTTC
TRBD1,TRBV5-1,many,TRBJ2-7,CASSLTGVGFYEQYF,TGCGCCAGCAGCTTAACAGGGGTAGGGTTCTACGAGCAGTACTTC
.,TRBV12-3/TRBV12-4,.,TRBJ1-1,CASSLESSTEAFF,TGTGCCAGCAGTTTAGAGTCGAGCACTGAAGCTTTCTTT
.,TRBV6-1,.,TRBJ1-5,CASSRGGGFGYQPQHF,TGTGCCAGCAGTCGCGGCGGGGGGTTCGGGTATCAGCCCCAGCATTTT
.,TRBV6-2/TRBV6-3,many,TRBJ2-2,CASSYRVGTGELFF,TGTGCCAGCAGTTACCGGGTGGGCACCGGGGAGCTGTTTTTT
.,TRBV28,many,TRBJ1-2,CASSFGGMNYGYTF,TGTGCCAGCAGTTTTGGGGGGATGAACTATGGCTACACCTTC
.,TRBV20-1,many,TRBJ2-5,CSASDTRGTKRETQYF,TGCAGTGCTAGTGACACGCGGGGAACCAAGCGGGAGACCCAGTACTTC
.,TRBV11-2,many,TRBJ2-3,CASSLVRESTDTQYF,TGTGCCAGCAGCTTAGTGAGGGAGAGCACAGATACGCAGTATTTT
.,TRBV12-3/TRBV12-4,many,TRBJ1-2,CASSLGGGPGATRNYGYTF,TGTGCCAGCAGTTTAGGAGGGGGGCCAGGGGCGACAAGAAACTATGGCTACACCTTC
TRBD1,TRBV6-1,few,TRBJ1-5,CASSAGQENQPQHF,TGTGCCAGCAGTGCCGGACAGGAAAATCAGCCCCAGCATTTT
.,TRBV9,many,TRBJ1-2,CASSPHDRDGYTF,TGTGCCAGCAGCCCCCATGATAGGGACGGCTACACCTTC
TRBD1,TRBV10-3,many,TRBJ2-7,CAISARDRINEQYF,TGTGCCATCAGTGCCCGGGACAGGATAAACGAGCAGTACTTC
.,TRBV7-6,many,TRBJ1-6,CASSSGGSYNSPLHF,TGTGCCAGCAGCTCAGGAGGCTCCTATAATTCACCCCTCCACTTT
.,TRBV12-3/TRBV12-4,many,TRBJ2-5,CASSTGQKETQYF,TGTGCCAGCAGTACAGGACAAAAAGAGACCCAGTACTTC
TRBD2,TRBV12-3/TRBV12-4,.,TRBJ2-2,CASSLAVLAGELFF,TGTGCCAGCAGTCTAGCGGTCTTAGCCGGGGAGCTGTTTTTT
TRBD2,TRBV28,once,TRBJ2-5,CASTPGTSGQETQYF,TGTGCCAGCACCCCCGGGACTAGCGGACAAGAGACCCAGTACTTC
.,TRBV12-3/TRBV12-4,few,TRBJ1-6,CASSLGGAPLHF,TGTGCCAGCAGTTTAGGGGGGGCGCCCCTCCACTTT
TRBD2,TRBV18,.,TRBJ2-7,CASSPRRTSESSYEQYF,TGTGCCAGCTCACCACGTAGGACTAGCGAGAGCTCCTACGAGCAGTACTTC
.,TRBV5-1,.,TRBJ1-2,CASSPQEGTLNGYTF,TGCGCCAGCAGCCCCCAGGAGGGCACCCTCAATGGCTACACCTTC
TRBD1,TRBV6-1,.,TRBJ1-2,CASSQDQGDGYGYTF,TGTGCCAGCAGTCAAGACCAGGGGGATGGCTATGGCTACACCTTC
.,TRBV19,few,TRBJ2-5,CASSIDYPGETQYF,TGTGCCAGTAGTATTGACTACCCCGGGGAGACCCAGTACTTC
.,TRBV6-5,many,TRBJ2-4,CASSYFGQLQNIQYF,TGTGCCAGCAGTTACTTCGGACAGTTGCAAAACATTCAGTACTTC
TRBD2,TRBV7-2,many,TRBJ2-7,CASSPRGGTSGYEQYF,TGTGCCAGCAGCCCGCGTGGGGGGACTAGCGGCTACGAGCAGTACTTC
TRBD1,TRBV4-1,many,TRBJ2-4,CASSQPGGRYIQYF,TGCGCCAGCAGCCAACCAGGGGGCAGGTACATTCAGTACTTC
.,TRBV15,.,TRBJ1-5,CATSTDQSRGLEPQHF,TGTGCCACCAGCACAGACCAATCCCGGGGGCTCGAGCCCCAGCATTTT
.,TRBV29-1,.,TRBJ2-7,CSVERGQRLSEQYF,TGCAGCGTTGAACGGGGTCAGCGCCTATCCGAGCAGTACTTC
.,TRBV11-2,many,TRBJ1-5,CASSTQLGRGNQPQHF,TGTGCCAGCAGCACCCAGTTGGGGCGAGGCAATCAGCCCCAGCATTTT
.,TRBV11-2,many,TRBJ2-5,CASRTPGTKETQYF,TGTGCCAGCAGGACACCCGGGACCAAAGAGACCCAGTACTTC
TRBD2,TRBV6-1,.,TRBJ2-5,CASSSGTDETQYF,TGTGCCAGCAGTAGCGGGACGGATGAGACCCAGTACTTC
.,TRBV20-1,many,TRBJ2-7,CSASVRAGYEQYF,TGCAGTGCTAGTGTGCGGGCCGGGTACGAGCAGTACTTC
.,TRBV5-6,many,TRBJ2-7,CASSYDRGPLYYEQYF,TGTGCCAGCAGCTATGACAGAGGACCCCTATACTACGAGCAGTACTTC
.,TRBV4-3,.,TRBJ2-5,CASSQHRVSGTQYF,TGCGCCAGCAGCCAACACAGGGTTTCGGGGACCCAGTACTTC
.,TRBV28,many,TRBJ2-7,CASSLPTTSYEQYF,TGTGCCAGCAGCCTGCCCACCACCTCCTACGAGCAGTACTTC
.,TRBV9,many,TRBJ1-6,CASSPRDLGSPLHF,TGTGCCAGCAGCCCCCGGGATTTGGGTTCACCCCTCCACTTT
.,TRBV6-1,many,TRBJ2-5,CASTPGQLGTQYF,TGTGCCAGCACCCCGGGACAACTGGGGACCCAGTACTTC
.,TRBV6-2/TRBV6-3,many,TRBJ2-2,CASSYILEAGELFF,TGTGCCAGCAGTTACATTCTAGAGGCCGGGGAGCTGTTTTTT
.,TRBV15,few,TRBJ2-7,CATSPGPSSYEQYF,TGTGCCACCAGCCCGGGACCGAGCTCCTACGAGCAGTACTTC